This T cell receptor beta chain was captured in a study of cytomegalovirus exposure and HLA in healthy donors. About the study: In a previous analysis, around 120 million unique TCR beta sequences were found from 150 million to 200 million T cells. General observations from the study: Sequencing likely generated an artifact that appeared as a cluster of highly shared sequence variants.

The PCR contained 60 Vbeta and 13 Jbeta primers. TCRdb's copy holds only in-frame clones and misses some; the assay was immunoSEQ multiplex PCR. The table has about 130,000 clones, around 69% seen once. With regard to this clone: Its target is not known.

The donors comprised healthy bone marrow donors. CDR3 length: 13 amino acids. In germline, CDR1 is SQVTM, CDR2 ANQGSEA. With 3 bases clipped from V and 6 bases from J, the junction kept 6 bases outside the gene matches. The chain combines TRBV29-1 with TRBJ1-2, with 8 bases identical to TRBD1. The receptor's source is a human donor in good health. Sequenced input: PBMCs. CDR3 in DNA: TGCAGCGTTGATAGGGGACAGGCGGATGGCTACACCTTC. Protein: CSVDRGQADGYTF.